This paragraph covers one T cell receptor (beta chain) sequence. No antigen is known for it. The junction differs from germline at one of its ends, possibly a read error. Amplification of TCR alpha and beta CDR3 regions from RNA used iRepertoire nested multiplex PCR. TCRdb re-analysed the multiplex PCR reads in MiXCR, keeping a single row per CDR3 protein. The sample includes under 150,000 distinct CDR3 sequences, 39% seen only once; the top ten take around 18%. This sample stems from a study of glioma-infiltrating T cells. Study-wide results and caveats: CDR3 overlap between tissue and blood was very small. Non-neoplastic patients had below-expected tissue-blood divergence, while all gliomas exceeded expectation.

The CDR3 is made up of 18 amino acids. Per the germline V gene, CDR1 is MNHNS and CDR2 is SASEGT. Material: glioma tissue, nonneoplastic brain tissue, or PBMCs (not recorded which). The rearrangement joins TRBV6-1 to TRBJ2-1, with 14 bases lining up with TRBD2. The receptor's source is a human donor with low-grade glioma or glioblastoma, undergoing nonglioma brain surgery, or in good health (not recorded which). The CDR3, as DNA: TGCGCCAGCAGCCGCCCATTTCCGGGACTAGCGGGAGTTAATGAGCAGTTCTTC. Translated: CASSRPFPGLAGVNEQFF.